This T cell receptor beta chain was observed in a study of CD8 T cells in Susac syndrome. Study summary: Clinically active disease was present in five or six of the sequenced Susac syndrome patients. Roughly eight of these patients were in remission.

After extraction with the RNeasy kit, roughly 0.5 to 1 ug of the RNA was reverse transcribed using random hexamers. Multiplex PCR with immunoSEQ amplified the TCR beta CDR3 across 54 Vbeta and 13 Jbeta. TCRdb re-called the immunoSEQ multiplex PCR reads with MiXCR, one entry per CDR3 protein. The sample has roughly 88,000 distinct CDR3 sequences; 90% to 97% are singletons. Turning to this clonotype: Its antigen remains unidentified.

Study-level findings and limits: Detection of Susac-specific public clones gave 15 to 20 in total CD8+ repertoires and about five in CD8+ TEMRA repertoires.

Bulk CD8+ and CD4+ cells came from magnetic negative isolation; CD8+ TEMRA by FACS. Germline V gene data show CDR1 as SEHNR and CDR2 as FQNEAQ (reference sequence). CDR3 length: 15 amino acids. V lost 4 bases and J lost 0; bases outside the gene matches: 3. The sample taken for sequencing was CD8+ T cells from PBMCs. This sequence joins TRBV7-9 and TRBJ2-3, with 8 bases matching TRBD2. The receptor was derived from a human donor with Susac syndrome. CDR3 DNA: TGTGCCAGCAGCTCGACTAGCGCTAGCACAGATACGCAGTATTTT. It translates to CASSSTSASTDTQYF.